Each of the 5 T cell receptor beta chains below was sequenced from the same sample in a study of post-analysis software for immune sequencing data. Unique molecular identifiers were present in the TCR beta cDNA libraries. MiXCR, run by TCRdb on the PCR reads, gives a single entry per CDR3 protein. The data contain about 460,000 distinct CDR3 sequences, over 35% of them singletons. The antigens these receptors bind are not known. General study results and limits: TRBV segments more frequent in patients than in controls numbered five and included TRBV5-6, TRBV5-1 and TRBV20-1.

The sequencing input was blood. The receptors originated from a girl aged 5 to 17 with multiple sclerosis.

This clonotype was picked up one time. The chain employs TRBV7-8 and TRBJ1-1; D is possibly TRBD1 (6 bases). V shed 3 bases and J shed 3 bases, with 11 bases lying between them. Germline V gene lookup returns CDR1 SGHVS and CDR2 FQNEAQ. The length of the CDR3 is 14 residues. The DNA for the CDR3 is TGTGCCAGCAGCTTCGGACAGATATACACTGAAGCTTTCTTT. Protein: CASSFGQIYTEAFF. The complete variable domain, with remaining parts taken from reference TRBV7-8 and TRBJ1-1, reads GAGVSQSPRYKVAKRGQDVALRCDPISGHVSLFWYQQALGQGPEFLTYFQNEAQLDKSGLPSDRFFAERPEGSVSTLKIQRTQQEDSAVYLCASSFGQIYTEAFFGQGTRLTVV.

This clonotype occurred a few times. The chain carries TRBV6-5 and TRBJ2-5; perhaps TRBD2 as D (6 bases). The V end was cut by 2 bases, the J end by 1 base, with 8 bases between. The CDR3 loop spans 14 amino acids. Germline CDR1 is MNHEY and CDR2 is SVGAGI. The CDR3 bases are TGTGCCAGCAGTTACGTCGGGGGCCAAGAGACCCAGTACTTC. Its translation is CASSYVGGQETQYF.

For the CDR3, the DNA is TGTGCCAGCAGCGCGGACAGGGGGCGAGAAAAACTGTTTTTT. Translating gives CASSADRGREKLFF. The V and J genes are TRBV9 and TRBJ1-4; 11 nucleotides line up with TRBD1. This CDR3 has 14 amino acids. The V segment lost 3 bases and the J segment 8 bases; nucleotides outside the gene matches: 3. Germline CDR1 is SGDLS and CDR2 is YYNGEE.

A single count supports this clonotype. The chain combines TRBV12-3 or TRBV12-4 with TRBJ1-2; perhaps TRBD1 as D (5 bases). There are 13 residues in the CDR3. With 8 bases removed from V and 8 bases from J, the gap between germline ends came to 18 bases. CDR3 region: CASSGHRLGGYTF. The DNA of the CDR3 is TGTGCCAGCTCCGGACACCGTTTGGGGGGCTACACCTTC.

CDR3 residues: CSARDYIGPQHF. DNA of the CDR3: TGCAGTGCTAGAGATTACATAGGGCCCCAGCATTTT. The gene calls are TRBV20-1 and TRBJ1-5; D unclear. V lost 0 bases and J 9 bases, leaving 9 bases between the germline ends. The V gene's germline CDR1 is DFQATT and CDR2 SNEGSKA (reference sequence). This CDR3 contains 12 residues.